The clone carrying this T cell receptor beta chain was detected many times. The sample comes from a study of patients and donors after allogeneic stem cell transplantation. Unmatched junction bases numbered 6, after V lost 0 bases and J lost 10 bases. Germline V lookup: CDR1 SGHRS, CDR2 YFSETQ. The CDR3 covers 14 residues. One entry per CDR3 protein, called by TCRdb with MiXCR from the RT-PCR reads. The top ten hold less than 8.5% of the sample, which has about 400,000 distinct CDR3 sequences, approximately 16% seen once. The sequence was collected from a human donor who was either an allogeneic HSCT recipient or a stem cell or donor lymphocyte infusion donor (not recorded which). It is not recorded whose cells these are; they may come from a transplant donor. Sequencing was carried out using blood, either unsorted or a sorted T cell fraction (not recorded which). V usage is TRBV5-1 and J usage is TRBJ2-3; 9 bases fit TRBD1. As DNA, the CDR3 is TGCGCCAGCAGCTTGGCCGGGACAGGGTCCTCGCAGTATTTT. Residues: CASSLAGTGSSQYF.